Following are 26 T cell receptor beta chains from one sample sequenced in a study of cytomegalovirus exposure and HLA in healthy donors. Some clones are missing from TCRdb's copy, which holds only in-frame ones; the method was immunoSEQ multiplex PCR. The data hold just under 150,000 clones, with approximately 88% observed a single time. Material: PBMCs. These receptor sequences come from a man between 18 and 35 years old in good health and CMV-seropositive.

This chain uses TRBV11-2 with TRBJ2-1; 8 nucleotides agree with TRBD2. Germline values: CDR1 SGHAT, CDR2 FQNNGV. With V trimmed by 3 bases and J by 2 bases, 3 bases remained unmatched. CDR3 length equals 15 residues. CDR3 in DNA: TGTGCCAGCAGCTTCATAGCGGGGCCCTACAATGAGCAGTTCTTC. Translating it yields CASSFIAGPYNEQFF.

The DNA for the CDR3 is TGCGCCAGCAGCTCCTCAGATACGCAGTATTTT. As protein: CASSSSDTQYF. V and J are TRBV5-1 and TRBJ2-3; D remains ambiguous. The CDR3 contains 11 residues. CDR1 is SGHRS and CDR2 is YFSETQ in the germline V gene. Trimming pared 3 bases from V and 4 bases from J, leaving 3 bases between.

The chain combines TRBV10-3 with TRBJ2-3, with D tentatively TRBD1 (6 bases). CDR3 size: 16 residues. Per germline, CDR1 ENHRY and CDR2 SYGVKD. V was cut by 0 bases and J by 1 base, with 11 bases left in between. The DNA for the CDR3 is TGTGCCATCAGTGAGTCAGACAGGCCCCGCACAGATACGCAGTATTTT. It codes for CAISESDRPRTDTQYF.

The CDR3 is CASTQVAGVSATQYF. The CDR3 DNA is TGCGCCAGCACCCAGGTAGCGGGGGTGTCAGCTACGCAGTATTTT. The chain links TRBV5-1 to TRBJ2-3; 9 bases are shared with TRBD2. The CDR3 sequence is 15 residues long. Germline CDR1 and CDR2: SGHRS and YFSETQ. V shed 6 bases and J 8 bases; nucleotides not matched to a gene: 13.

The rearrangement links TRBV2 to TRBJ2-1, with a tentative D call TRBD1 (6 bases). V gave up 6 bases and J gave up 6 bases, with 12 bases separating them. The CDR3 contains 13 residues. Germline V gene sequence: CDR1 SNHLY, CDR2 FYNNEI. Here the CDR3 DNA reads TGTGCCAGCAGACGGACAGCGCTCAATGAGCAGTTCTTC. This sequence encodes CASRRTALNEQFF. Together with reference TRBV2 and TRBJ2-1, the CDR3 gives the full variable domain: EPEVTQTPSHQVTQMGQEVILRCVPISNHLYFYWYRQILGQKVEFLVSFYNNEISEKSEIFDDQFSVERPDGSNFTLKIRSTKLEDSAMYFCASRRTALNEQFFGPGTRLTVL.

This chain uses TRBV7-2 with TRBJ2-7, with TRBD2 as a possible D gene (6 bases). V lost 4 bases and J lost 0, with 10 bases in between. Germline-derived CDR1 and CDR2 are SGHTA and FQGNSA. The CDR3 spans 14 residues. This CDR3 is CASSYGGSSYEQYF. CDR3 sequence (DNA): TGTGCCAGCAGCTATGGGGGGAGCTCCTACGAGCAGTACTTC.

The table lists this clone with a few counts. The chain carries TRBV2 and TRBJ2-7; the D gene is possibly TRBD1 (5 bases). V gave up 6 bases and J gave up 7 bases, with 19 bases separating them. The CDR3 spans 14 residues. CDR1 is SNHLY and CDR2 is FYNNEI in the germline V gene. Written as DNA, the CDR3 is TGTGCCAGCAGGCCACCGGACACCCAACGGGAGCAGTACTTC. Translated, it gives CASRPPDTQREQYF.

The V gene is TRBV5-6, the J gene TRBJ2-5; possibly TRBD1 for D (6 bases). Trimming removed 4 bases at V and 1 base at J, with 8 bases between. Germline CDR1 reads SGHDT; CDR2 reads YYEEEE. This CDR3 contains 13 residues. CDR3 sequence reads: CASSPRGQETQYF. In nucleotides, the CDR3 is TGTGCCAGCAGCCCCAGGGGCCAAGAGACCCAGTACTTC. The variable domain in full, completed from reference TRBV5-6 and TRBJ2-5, reads DAGVTQSPTHLIKTRGQQVTLRCSPKSGHDTVSWYQQALGQGPQFIFQYYEEEERQRGNFPDRFSGHQFPNYSSELNVNALLLGDSALYLCASSPRGQETQYFGPGTRLLVL.

The chain combines TRBV7-9 with TRBJ2-2; TRBD1 aligns across 8 bases. This CDR3 is built from 15 residues. CDR1 SEHNR and CDR2 FQNEAQ come from the germline V gene (reference sequence). The ends lost 3 bases at V and 4 bases at J; junction bases unmatched: 4. This CDR3 reads CASSFEGQVTGELFF. CDR3 sequence (DNA): TGTGCCAGCAGCTTTGAGGGACAGGTCACCGGGGAGCTGTTTTTT.

This clone is a singleton in its sample. V and J are TRBV27 and TRBJ2-7; TRBD1 agrees at 9 bases. Unmatched junction bases numbered 6, after V lost 3 bases and J lost 6 bases. Germline-derived CDR1 and CDR2 are MNHEY and SMNVEV (reference sequence). The CDR3 covers 14 residues. This CDR3 reads CASSFRDRAAEQYF. In DNA, the CDR3 is TGTGCCAGCAGTTTCCGGGACAGGGCCGCCGAGCAGTACTTC.

The chain links TRBV10-1 to TRBJ2-1, with 10 bases identical to TRBD1. The germline CDR1 and CDR2 sequences are WNHNN and SYGVQD (reference sequence). The CDR3 is 16 amino acids. The J segment lost 9 bases and the V segment lost 5 bases, leaving 13 bases of the junction unmatched. The CDR3 nucleotides are TGCGCCAGCAGTCGACAGGGGGCCGCAGATAGGGGTGAGCAGTTCTTC. Its translation is CASSRQGAADRGEQFF.

The table lists this clone with a count of one. This sequence joins TRBV7-9 and TRBJ2-1; the match to TRBD1 covers 7 bases. J lost 4 bases, V lost 5 bases, and 14 bases had no gene match. This CDR3 has 17 residues. CDR1 and CDR2 from the germline V gene are SEHNR and FQNEAQ (reference sequence). The CDR3 DNA reads TGTGCCAGCAGCCCCGCATTGACAGGGATTAGGTACAATGAGCAGTTCTTC. Its protein product is CASSPALTGIRYNEQFF.

The genes are TRBV29-1 and TRBJ1-1, with D unclear. Germline V gene sequence: CDR1 SQVTM, CDR2 ANQGSEA. The CDR3 is 12 residues long. Trimming removed 7 bases from V and 6 bases from J, with 15 bases in between. The chain's CDR3 is CSAPEATPEAFF. For the CDR3, the DNA is TGCAGCGCCCCCGAAGCCACGCCTGAAGCTTTCTTT.

The chain joins TRBV18 to TRBJ1-4, with 7 bases lining up with TRBD1. The CDR3 is made up of 18 amino acids. The V gene's germline CDR1 is KGHSH and CDR2 LQKENI. After removal of 0 bases from V and 7 bases from J, the junction contained 14 bases not matched to a gene. CDR3 nucleotide sequence: TGTGCCAGCTCACCACCCCTGGGACAGACTGAAGTCGGTGAAAAACTGTTTTTT. It translates to CASSPPLGQTEVGEKLFF.

This chain links TRBV6-5 with TRBJ2-7; D possibly corresponds to TRBD1 (6 bases). CDR1 and CDR2 from the germline V gene are MNHEY and SVGAGI. V dropped 5 bases and J dropped 1 base, with 15 bases sitting between them. The CDR3 length is 15 residues. CDR3 DNA: TGTGCCAGCAGTCCAACCCCTGGACAGTCCTACGAGCAGTACTTC. It translates to CASSPTPGQSYEQYF.

The chain recombines TRBV5-4 with TRBJ1-1, with D possibly TRBD1 on 5 matching bases. Trimming cost V 4 bases and J 0 bases, with 16 bases left between them. The germline CDR1 and CDR2 sequences are SGHNT and YYREEE (reference sequence). The CDR3 loop spans 16 amino acids. CDR3 protein: CASSPDLGGLNTEAFF. The DNA for the CDR3 is TGTGCCAGCAGCCCCGATTTGGGGGGGTTGAACACTGAAGCTTTCTTT.

The rearrangement uses TRBV7-9 and TRBJ1-1, with 9 nucleotides matching TRBD1. There are 16 residues in the CDR3. The junction had 9 bases not matched to a gene; V was cut back by 1 base and J by 6 bases. Germline V gives CDR1 SEHNR, CDR2 FQNEAQ (reference sequence). The CDR3 nucleotides are TGTGCCAGCAGCTTAGGAGGGGACAGGGTTTTCGCTGAAGCTTTCTTT. Translated: CASSLGGDRVFAEAFF.

This chain links TRBV5-7 with TRBJ2-5, with a tentative D call TRBD2 (5 bases). TRBV5-7 is an open reading frame whose function is uncertain. The CDR3 is 13 amino acids. V lost 8 bases, J lost 0 bases, and 11 bases lay in between. CDR3 bases: TGTGCCAGGGGTGAGGAGGACCAAGAGACCCAGTACTTC. Translation: CARGEEDQETQYF.

This chain uses TRBV30 with TRBJ1-4; TRBD1 is a possible D gene (5 bases). V shed 1 base and J shed 4 bases, with 7 bases lying between them. This CDR3 is 13 amino acids long. The germline V gene has CDR1 GTSNPN and CDR2 SVGIG (reference sequence). The CDR3 sequence: CAWSGQSNEKLFF. The CDR3 bases are TGTGCCTGGAGTGGACAGAGTAATGAAAAACTGTTTTTT.

The J gene is TRBJ2-1, the V gene TRBV19; 7 nucleotides align to TRBD2. Germline lookup yields CDR1 LNHDA and CDR2 SQIVND (reference sequence). Trimming took 3 bases from V and 2 from J; bases not matched to a gene: 7. CDR3 length equals 16 residues. For the CDR3, the DNA is TGTGCCAGTAGTATCGAGGCAGGGAGGGCCTACAATGAGCAGTTCTTC. Translated, it gives CASSIEAGRAYNEQFF.

This chain uses TRBV21-1 with TRBJ2-7; the tabulated D call, TRBD1, remains unverified against the DNA. TRBV21-1 is reported as a pseudogene. CDR3 length equals 17 residues. CDR3 bases: TGTGCCAGCAGCAAGAAGGCCAAACGACAGGGGGGCTACGAGCAGTACTTC. This codes for CASSKKAKRQGGYEQYF.

As regards this clone: Other DNA sequences in this specimen translate into the identical CDR3. J is TRBJ2-1 and V is TRBV9; 8 bases map to TRBD1. This CDR3 is 15 amino acids long. Looked up from germline, CDR1 is SGDLS and CDR2 is YYNGEE. V lost 4 bases to trimming and J lost 2 bases; unmatched junction nucleotides: 5. The CDR3 is CASSPGQGAYNEQFF. CDR3 bases: TGTGCCAGCAGCCCTGGACAGGGAGCCTACAATGAGCAGTTCTTC.

The rearrangement joins TRBV10-3 to TRBJ2-1, with a possible D match to TRBD1 (7 bases). The V end lost 9 bases, the J end lost 4 bases, and 13 bases lay between the germline ends. The CDR3 is 13 amino acids. Germline CDR1 reads ENHRY; CDR2 reads SYGVKD. The CDR3 DNA follows: TGTGCCATTCGACAGGGAGGTTACAATGAGCAGTTCTTC. Protein: CAIRQGGYNEQFF.

V and J are TRBV25-1 and TRBJ2-6, with TRBD1 matching 11 bases. Germline V gives CDR1 MGHDK, CDR2 SYGVNS. V was pared by 3 bases and J by 13 bases, with 11 bases of the junction left unmatched. The CDR3 spans 16 residues. The CDR3 is CASSDRTGGALGVLTF. CDR3 in DNA: TGTGCCAGCAGTGACCGGACAGGGGGCGCCCTTGGGGTCCTGACTTTC.

The chain is built from TRBV5-1 and TRBJ2-1; D unclear. In germline, CDR1 is SGHRS, CDR2 YFSETQ. Trimming removed 2 bases at V and 4 bases at J, with 13 bases between. This CDR3 spans 15 amino acids. CDR3 sequence (DNA): TGCGCCAGCAGCTTTCTGGCGGTTGGGTACAATGAGCAGTTCTTC. It yields the protein CASSFLAVGYNEQFF. Supplemented by reference TRBV5-1 and TRBJ2-1, the full variable domain reads KAGVTQTPRYLIKTRGQQVTLSCSPISGHRSVSWYQQTPGQGLQFLFEYFSETQRNKGNFPGRFSGRQFSNSRSEMNVSTLELGDSALYLCASSFLAVGYNEQFFGPGTRLTVL.

This clone was found a few times. The chain recombines TRBV5-1 with TRBJ1-6; D may be TRBD1 (6 bases). Trimming took 4 bases from V and 7 from J, leaving 18 bases between them. The CDR3 is made up of 16 amino acids. Germline CDR1 and CDR2: SGHRS and YFSETQ. The CDR3 region is CASSVTGGIVNSPLHF. The CDR3 DNA reads TGCGCCAGCAGCGTGACAGGCGGTATAGTGAATTCACCCCTCCACTTT.